This T cell receptor beta chain was found in a study of shared clonotypes between healthy human individuals. The germline V gene has CDR1 SQVTM and CDR2 ANQGSEA. V was cut by 7 bases and J by 0 bases, with 13 bases left in between. The CDR3 is made up of 13 amino acids. Generated by immunoSEQ multiplex PCR, the TCRdb table keeps only in-frame clones and is missing some. This repertoire shows about 2.4 million clones, approximately 94% found once; its top ten account for about 0.13%. The V call is TRBV29-1, the J call TRBJ2-7, with D perhaps matching TRBD1 or TRBD2 (6 bases each). The clonotype was recovered from a man aged 18 to 29 in good health. Sequenced material: naive CD4+ T cells sorted from blood. Subset reported: CD45RA+ positively selected. The CDR3 is CSGAGHPSYEQYF. CDR3 nucleotides: TGCAGCGGGGCGGGACACCCCTCCTACGAGCAGTACTTC.